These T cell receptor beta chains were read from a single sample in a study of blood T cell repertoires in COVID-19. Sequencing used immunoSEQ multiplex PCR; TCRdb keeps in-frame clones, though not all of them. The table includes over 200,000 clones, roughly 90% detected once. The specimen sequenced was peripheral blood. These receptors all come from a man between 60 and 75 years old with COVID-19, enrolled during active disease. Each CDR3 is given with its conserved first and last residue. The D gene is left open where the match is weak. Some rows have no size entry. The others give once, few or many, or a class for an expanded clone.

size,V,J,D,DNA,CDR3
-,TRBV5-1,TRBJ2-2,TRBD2,TGCGCCAGCAGCTTGGTTCTAGCGGGGGGAACCGGGGAGCTGTTTTTT,CASSLVLAGGTGELFF
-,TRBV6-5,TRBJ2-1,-,TGTGCCAGCAGTTACCCTGGGACTGGGCGAGTGGAGTTCTTC,CASSYPGTGRVEFF
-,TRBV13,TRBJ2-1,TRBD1,TGTGCCAGCAGCTTTAAAGGGGGCCGAAGCTCCTACAATGAGCAGTTCTTC,CASSFKGGRSSYNEQFF
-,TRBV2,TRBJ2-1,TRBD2,TGTGCCCATCAACTAGCGGGGGGAGGGAATGAGCAGTTCTTC,CAHQLAGGGNEQFF
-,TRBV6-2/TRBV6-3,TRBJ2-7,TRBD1,TGTGCCAGCAGTTACACGGTCTGGACAGGGAGAAGAATCGAGCAGTACTTC,CASSYTVWTGRRIEQYF
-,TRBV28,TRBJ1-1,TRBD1,TGTGCCAGCAGTTTACGCGGACAGGGGCGAGCTTTCTTT,CASSLRGQGRAFF
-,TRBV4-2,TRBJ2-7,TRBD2,TGTGCCAGCAGCTCCGCCGGGGGGGGCGGAAACTACGAGCAGTACTTC,CASSSAGGGGNYEQYF
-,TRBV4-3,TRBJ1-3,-,TGCGCCAGCAGCCAATCTTCTGGAAACACCATATATTTT,CASSQSSGNTIYF
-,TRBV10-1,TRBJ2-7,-,TGCGCCAGCAGGCGGGGCGCCTACGAGCAGTACTTC,CASRRGAYEQYF
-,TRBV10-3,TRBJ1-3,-,TGTGCCATCAGTTCGGGGGGAGTAGGGTCTGGAAACACCATATATTTT,CAISSGGVGSGNTIYF
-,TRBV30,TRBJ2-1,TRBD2,TGTGCCTGGCGGGGATATAAAGCGGGAGGCCCCCGCCGAGAGCAGTTCTTC,CAWRGYKAGGPRREQFF
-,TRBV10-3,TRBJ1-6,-,TGTGCCATCAGGGGCTTGTTTAATTCACCCCTCCACTTT,CAIRGLFNSPLHF
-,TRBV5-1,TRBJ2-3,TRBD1,TGCGCCAGCAGCCGCGGACAGGCCGGGGCAGATACGCAGTATTTT,CASSRGQAGADTQYF
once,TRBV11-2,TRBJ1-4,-,TGTGCCAGCAGCTCAATCGTCACACGTAATGAAAAACTGTTTTTT,CASSSIVTRNEKLFF
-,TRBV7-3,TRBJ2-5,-,TGTGCCAGCAGCTACCGATCGGGAGAGACCCAGTACTTC,CASSYRSGETQYF
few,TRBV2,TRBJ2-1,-,TGTGCCAGCAGTGGGGTCGGGTACAATGAGCAGTTCTTC,CASSGVGYNEQFF
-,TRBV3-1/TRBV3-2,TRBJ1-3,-,TGTGCCAGCAGCCATCGACAGGATCGCTCTGGAAACACCATATATTTT,CASSHRQDRSGNTIYF
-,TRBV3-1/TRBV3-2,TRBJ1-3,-,TGTGCCAGCGGCCAGACTGATTCTGGAAACACCATATATTTT,CASGQTDSGNTIYF
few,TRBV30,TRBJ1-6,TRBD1,TGTGCCACGGACGTAAGACAGGGAAATTCACCCCTCCACTTT,CATDVRQGNSPLHF
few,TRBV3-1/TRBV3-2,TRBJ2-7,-,TGTGCCAGCAGCCGGGCGCTAGCGCTCAACTCCTACGAGCAGTACTTC,CASSRALALNSYEQYF
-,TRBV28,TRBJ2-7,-,TGTGCCAGCAGGGGACACCTCTACGAGCAGTACTTC,CASRGHLYEQYF
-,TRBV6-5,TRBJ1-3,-,TGTGCCAGCAAGGGACTTGGCCCCTCTGGAAACACCATATATTTT,CASKGLGPSGNTIYF
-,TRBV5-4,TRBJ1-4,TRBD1,TGTGCCAGCAGCCCGGGACAGGGAAATAATGAAAAACTGTTTTTT,CASSPGQGNNEKLFF
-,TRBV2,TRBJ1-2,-,TGTGCCAGCAGTGAAGACGGGGGGGGTGGCTACACCTTC,CASSEDGGGGYTF
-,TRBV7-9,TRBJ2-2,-,TGTGCCAGCAGCTTAGTCGGTACCTCCACCGGGGAGCTGTTTTTT,CASSLVGTSTGELFF
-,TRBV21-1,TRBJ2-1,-,TGTGCCTCCCCAAGGGACTATGAGCAGTTCTTC,CASPRDYEQFF
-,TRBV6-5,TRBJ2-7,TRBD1,TGTGCCAGCAGTAGGGGACAGGGACGCTACGAGCAGTACTTC,CASSRGQGRYEQYF
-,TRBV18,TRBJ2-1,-,TGTGCCAGCTCACCGGTAGGATTGTCAGGGAAGGACAATGAGCAGTTCTTC,CASSPVGLSGKDNEQFF
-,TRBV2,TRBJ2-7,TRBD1,TGTGCCAGCAGTGTCCTACAGGGGGCCTACGAGCAGTACTTC,CASSVLQGAYEQYF
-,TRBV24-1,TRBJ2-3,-,TGTGCCACCAGTGGAGGGAGGACCGCCAGCACAGATACGCAGTATTTT,CATSGGRTASTDTQYF
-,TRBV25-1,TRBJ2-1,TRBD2,TGTGCCAGCGATGGGACTAGCGGGGGCTACAATGAGCAGTTCTTC,CASDGTSGGYNEQFF
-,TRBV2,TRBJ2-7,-,TGTGCCAGCAGCCCGACTGCAGGGGAGCAGTACTTC,CASSPTAGEQYF
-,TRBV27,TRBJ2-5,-,TGTGCCAGCAGTAGGGGGGGGGAGACCCAGTACTTC,CASSRGGETQYF
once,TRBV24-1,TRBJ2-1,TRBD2,TGTGCCACCAGTTTACCAGGCGCGGGGGAAAAGCAGTTCTTC,CATSLPGAGEKQFF
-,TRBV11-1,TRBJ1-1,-,TGTGCCAGCAGCTTAGGGGGTGGCCGGGGAGCTGAAGCTTTCTTT,CASSLGGGRGAEAFF
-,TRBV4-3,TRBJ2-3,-,TGCGCCAGCAGCCAAGGCGCGGTCGTGGTAGATACGCAGTATTTT,CASSQGAVVVDTQYF
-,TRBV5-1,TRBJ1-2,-,TGCGCCAGCAGCTTGGAGGGTCGCAGGGGAATTGATGGCTACACCTTC,CASSLEGRRGIDGYTF